At least ten counts were recorded for the clone carrying this TCR beta chain. The data were obtained in a study of T-cell reconstitution after alpha-beta-depleted transplantation in children. It was with unique molecular identifiers that the TCRbeta library was prepared. One entry per CDR3 protein results from TCRdb running MiXCR on the PCR reads. Of 600,000 to 800,000 distinct CDR3 sequences in the sample, around 13% are singletons; the top ten hold roughly 0.84%. With 0 bases clipped from V and 0 bases from J, the junction kept 11 bases outside the gene matches. The CDR3 is made up of 20 amino acids. In germline, CDR1 is MNHEY, CDR2 SMNVEV (reference sequence).

The receptor comes from a girl aged 2-15 years with congenital amegakaryocytic thrombocytopenia, due to receive a stem cell transplant. The chain links TRBV27 to TRBJ2-3, with 11 nucleotides matching TRBD2. The specimen comprised PBMCs, sampled before TCRalphabeta/CD19-depleted stem cell transplant. DNA of the CDR3: TGTGCCAGCAGTTTATCCTCCGGGACTAGCGGAAACCCTAGCACAGATACGCAGTATTTT. This sequence encodes CASSLSSGTSGNPSTDTQYF.